The T cell receptor beta chain described here comes from a study of blood T cell repertoires in COVID-19. There are 12 residues in the CDR3. The germline V and J ends were trimmed by 3 bases and 1 base, with 7 bases remaining between them. In germline, CDR1 is DFQATT, CDR2 SNEGSKA (reference sequence). Produced via immunoSEQ multiplex PCR; TCRdb's table is partial and in-frame only. The sample lists about 140,000 clones, approximately 89% occurring once. Sequencing was performed on peripheral blood. V usage is TRBV20-1 and J usage is TRBJ2-7; D is possibly TRBD1 (6 bases). The TCR was taken from a man aged 55 to 70 with active or convalescent COVID-19. The CDR3 DNA reads as TGCAGTGCTAGTGGACAGTCCTACGAGCAGTACTTC. Encoded protein: CSASGQSYEQYF.